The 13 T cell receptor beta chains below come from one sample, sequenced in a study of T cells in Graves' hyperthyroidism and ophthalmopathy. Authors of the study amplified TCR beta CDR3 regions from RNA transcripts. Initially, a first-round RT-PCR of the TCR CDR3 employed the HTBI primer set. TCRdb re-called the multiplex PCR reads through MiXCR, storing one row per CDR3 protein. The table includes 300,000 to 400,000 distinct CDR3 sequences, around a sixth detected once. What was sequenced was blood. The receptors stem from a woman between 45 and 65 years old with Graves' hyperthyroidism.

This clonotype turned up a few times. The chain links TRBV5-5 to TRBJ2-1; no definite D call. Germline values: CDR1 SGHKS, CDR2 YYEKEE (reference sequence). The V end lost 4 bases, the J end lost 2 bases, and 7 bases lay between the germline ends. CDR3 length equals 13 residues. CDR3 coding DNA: TGTGCCAGCAGCGTCGGGCCCTACAATGAGCAGTTCTTC. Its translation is CASSVGPYNEQFF.

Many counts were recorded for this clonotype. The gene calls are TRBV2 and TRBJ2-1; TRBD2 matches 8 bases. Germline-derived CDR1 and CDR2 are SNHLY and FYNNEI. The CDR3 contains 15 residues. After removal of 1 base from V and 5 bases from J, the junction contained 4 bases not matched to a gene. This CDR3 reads CASSEGRGANNEQFF. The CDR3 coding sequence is TGTGCCAGCAGTGAAGGGCGGGGGGCGAACAATGAGCAGTTCTTC.

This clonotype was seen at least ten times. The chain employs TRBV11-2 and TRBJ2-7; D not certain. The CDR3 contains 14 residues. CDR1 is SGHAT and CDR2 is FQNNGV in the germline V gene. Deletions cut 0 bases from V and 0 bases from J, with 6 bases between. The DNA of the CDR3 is TGTGCCAGCAGCTTAGACCCCAGCTCCTACGAGCAGTACTTC. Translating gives CASSLDPSSYEQYF.

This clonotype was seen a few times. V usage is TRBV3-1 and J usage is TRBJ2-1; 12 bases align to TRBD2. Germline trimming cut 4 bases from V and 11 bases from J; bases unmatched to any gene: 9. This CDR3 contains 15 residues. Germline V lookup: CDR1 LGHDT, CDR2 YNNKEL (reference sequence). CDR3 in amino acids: CASSPPGLAGSQQFF. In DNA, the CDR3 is TGTGCCAGCAGCCCCCCTGGACTAGCGGGGAGCCAGCAGTTCTTC.

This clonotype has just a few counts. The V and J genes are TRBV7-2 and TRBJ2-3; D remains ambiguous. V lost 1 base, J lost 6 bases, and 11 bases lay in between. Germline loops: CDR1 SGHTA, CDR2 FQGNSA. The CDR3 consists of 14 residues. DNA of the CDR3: TGTGCCAGCAGCTTAGGTTCTACGAGGGATACGCAGTATTTT. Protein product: CASSLGSTRDTQYF.

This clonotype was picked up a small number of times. The CDR3 DNA sequence: TGCAGTGCTAGAAATGGACTAGTCGGAAATGAGCAGTTCTTC. Its protein product is CSARNGLVGNEQFF. The rearrangement links TRBV20-1 to TRBJ2-1; 7 bases align to TRBD2. The CDR3 consists of 14 residues. The trim removed 2 bases at V and 7 bases at J, leaving 8 bases unmatched. Germline values: CDR1 DFQATT, CDR2 SNEGSKA (reference sequence).

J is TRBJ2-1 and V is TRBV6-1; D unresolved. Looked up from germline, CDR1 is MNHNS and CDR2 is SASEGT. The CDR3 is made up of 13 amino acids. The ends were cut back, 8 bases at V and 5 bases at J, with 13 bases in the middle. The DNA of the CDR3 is TGTGCCAGCGGCGCTGACCCGGACAATGAGCAGTTCTTC. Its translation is CASGADPDNEQFF.

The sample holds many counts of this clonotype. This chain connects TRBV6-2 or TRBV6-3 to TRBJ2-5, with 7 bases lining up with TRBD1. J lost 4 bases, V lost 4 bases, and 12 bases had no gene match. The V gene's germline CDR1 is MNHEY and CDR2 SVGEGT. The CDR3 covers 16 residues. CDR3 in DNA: TGTGCCAGCAGTTCATTGAAACAGGGGTTGTCAGAGACCCAGTACTTC. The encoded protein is CASSSLKQGLSETQYF.

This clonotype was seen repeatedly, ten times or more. The CDR3 sequence is CASSLMGSYNEQYF. In DNA form, the CDR3 reads TGTGCCAGCAGCTTAATGGGTAGCTACAACGAGCAGTACTTC. The chain combines TRBV7-8 with TRBJ2-7, with D uncertain. Deletions cut 2 bases from V and 5 bases from J, with 13 bases between. The CDR3 is 14 residues long. Germline V gene sequence: CDR1 SGHVS, CDR2 FQNEAQ.

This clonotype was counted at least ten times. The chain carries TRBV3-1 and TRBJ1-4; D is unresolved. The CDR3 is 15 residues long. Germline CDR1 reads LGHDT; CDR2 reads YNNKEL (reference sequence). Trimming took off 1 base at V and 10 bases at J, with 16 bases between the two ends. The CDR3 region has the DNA TGTGCCAGCAGCCAAGCCTCATCCCAGGAGGGAAAACTGTTTTTT. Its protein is CASSQASSQEGKLFF.

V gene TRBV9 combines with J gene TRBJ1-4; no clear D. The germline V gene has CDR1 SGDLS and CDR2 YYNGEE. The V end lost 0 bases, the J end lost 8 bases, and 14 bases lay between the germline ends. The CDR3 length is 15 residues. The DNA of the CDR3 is TGTGCCAGCAGCGTAGAGGCAGGTTCTAGAGAAAAACTGTTTTTT. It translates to CASSVEAGSREKLFF.

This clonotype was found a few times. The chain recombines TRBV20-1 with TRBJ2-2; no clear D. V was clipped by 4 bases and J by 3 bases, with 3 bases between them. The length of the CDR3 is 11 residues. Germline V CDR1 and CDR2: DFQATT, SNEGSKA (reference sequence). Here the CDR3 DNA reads TGCAGTGCTACATACACCGGGGAGCTGTTTTTT. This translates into CSATYTGELFF.

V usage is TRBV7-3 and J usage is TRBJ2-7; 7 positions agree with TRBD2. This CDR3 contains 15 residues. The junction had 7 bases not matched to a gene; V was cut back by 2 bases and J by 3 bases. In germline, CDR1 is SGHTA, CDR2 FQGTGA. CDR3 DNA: TGTGCCAGCAGCTTAGATCGCGGGGGTAACTACGAGCAGTACTTC. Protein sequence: CASSLDRGGNYEQYF.